The entry below gives a single TCR beta chain sequence along with its context. This entry is derived from a study of control samples from healthy donors and cancer patients. This CDR3 comprises 14 residues. Germline V gene sequence: CDR1 SGDLS, CDR2 YYNGEE. Trimming took off 0 bases at V and 3 bases at J, with 9 bases between the two ends. Sequenced by immunoSEQ multiplex PCR; TCRdb stores in-frame clones only, minus some. Of about 100,000 clones in the sample, about 88% were seen once. The V and J genes are TRBV9 and TRBJ1-1; D unclear. The sequenced material came from blood. This receptor was obtained from a woman aged 45 to 65 in good health. The DNA for the CDR3 is TGTGCCAGCAGCGTAGCCCCTAGGGACACTGAAGCTTTCTTT. Its translation is CASSVAPRDTEAFF.